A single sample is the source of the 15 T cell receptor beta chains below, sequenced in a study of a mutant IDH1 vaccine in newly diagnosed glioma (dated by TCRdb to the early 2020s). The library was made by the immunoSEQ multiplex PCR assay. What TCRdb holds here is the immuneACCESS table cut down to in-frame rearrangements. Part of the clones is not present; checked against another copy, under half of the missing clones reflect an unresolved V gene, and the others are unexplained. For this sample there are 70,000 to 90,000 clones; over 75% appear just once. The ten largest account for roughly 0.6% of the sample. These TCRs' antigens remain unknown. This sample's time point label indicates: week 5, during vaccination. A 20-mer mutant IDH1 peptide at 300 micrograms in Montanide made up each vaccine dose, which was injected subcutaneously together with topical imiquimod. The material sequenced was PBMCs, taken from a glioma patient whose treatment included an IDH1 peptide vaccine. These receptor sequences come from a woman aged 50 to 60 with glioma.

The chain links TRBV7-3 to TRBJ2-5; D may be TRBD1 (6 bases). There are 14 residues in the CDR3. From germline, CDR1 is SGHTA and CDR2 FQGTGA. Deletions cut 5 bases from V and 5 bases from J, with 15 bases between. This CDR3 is CASSRRGRRETQYF. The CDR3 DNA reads TGTGCCAGCAGCCGCAGGGGCCGCCGGGAGACCCAGTACTTC.

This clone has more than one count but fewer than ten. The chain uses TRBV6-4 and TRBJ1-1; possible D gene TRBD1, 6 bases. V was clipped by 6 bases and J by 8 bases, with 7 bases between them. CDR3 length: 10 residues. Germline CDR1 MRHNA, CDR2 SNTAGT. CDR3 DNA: TGTGCCAGCAGGGACAGAGAAGCTTTCTTT. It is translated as CASRDREAFF.

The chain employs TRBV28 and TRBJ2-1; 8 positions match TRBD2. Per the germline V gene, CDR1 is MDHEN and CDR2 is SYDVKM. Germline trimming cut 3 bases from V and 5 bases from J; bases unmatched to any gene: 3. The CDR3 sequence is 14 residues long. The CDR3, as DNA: TGTGCCAGCAGTTTTCTCGGGAGGGACAATGAGCAGTTCTTC. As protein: CASSFLGRDNEQFF.

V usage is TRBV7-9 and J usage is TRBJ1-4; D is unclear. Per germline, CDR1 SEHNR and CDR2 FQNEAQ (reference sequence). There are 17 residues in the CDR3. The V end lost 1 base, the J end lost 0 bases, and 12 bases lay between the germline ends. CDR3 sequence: CASSLEGYFTTNEKLFF. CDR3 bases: TGTGCCAGCAGCTTAGAGGGTTACTTCACAACTAATGAAAAACTGTTTTTT.

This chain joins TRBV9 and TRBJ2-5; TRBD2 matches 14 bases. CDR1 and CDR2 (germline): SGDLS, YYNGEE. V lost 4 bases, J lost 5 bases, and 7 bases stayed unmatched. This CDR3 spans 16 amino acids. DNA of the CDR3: TGTGCCAGCAGCCTGGGGACTAGCGGGAGAGGTGAGACCCAGTACTTC. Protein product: CASSLGTSGRGETQYF.

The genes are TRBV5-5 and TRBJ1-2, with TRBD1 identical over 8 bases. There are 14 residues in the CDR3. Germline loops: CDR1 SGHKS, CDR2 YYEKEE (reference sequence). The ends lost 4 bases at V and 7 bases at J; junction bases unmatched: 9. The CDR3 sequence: CASSLQTGAVGYTF. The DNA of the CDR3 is TGTGCCAGCAGCCTACAGACAGGGGCGGTTGGCTACACCTTC.

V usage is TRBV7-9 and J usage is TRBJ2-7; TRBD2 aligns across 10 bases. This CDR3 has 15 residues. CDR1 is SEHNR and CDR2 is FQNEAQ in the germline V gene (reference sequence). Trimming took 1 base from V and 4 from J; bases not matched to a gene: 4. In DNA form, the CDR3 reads TGTGCCAGCAGCTTAGATAGCGGGAGGATGTACGAGCAGTACTTC. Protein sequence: CASSLDSGRMYEQYF.

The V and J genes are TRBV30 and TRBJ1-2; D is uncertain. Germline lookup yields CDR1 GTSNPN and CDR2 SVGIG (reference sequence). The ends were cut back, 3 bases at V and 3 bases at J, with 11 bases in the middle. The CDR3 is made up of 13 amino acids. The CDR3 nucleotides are TGTGCCTGGAGGGTCAGTGAATACTATGGCTACACCTTC. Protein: CAWRVSEYYGYTF.

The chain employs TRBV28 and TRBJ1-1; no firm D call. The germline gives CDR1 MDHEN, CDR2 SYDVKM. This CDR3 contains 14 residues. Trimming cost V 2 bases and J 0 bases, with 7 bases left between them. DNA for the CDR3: TGTGCCAGCAGTTTAGAGGGCGTGAACACTGAAGCTTTCTTT. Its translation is CASSLEGVNTEAFF.

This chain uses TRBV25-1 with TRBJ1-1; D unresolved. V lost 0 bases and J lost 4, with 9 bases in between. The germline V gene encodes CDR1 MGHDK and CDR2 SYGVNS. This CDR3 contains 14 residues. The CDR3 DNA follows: TGTGCCAGCAGTGAATACGAGGGATTCACTGAAGCTTTCTTT. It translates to CASSEYEGFTEAFF.

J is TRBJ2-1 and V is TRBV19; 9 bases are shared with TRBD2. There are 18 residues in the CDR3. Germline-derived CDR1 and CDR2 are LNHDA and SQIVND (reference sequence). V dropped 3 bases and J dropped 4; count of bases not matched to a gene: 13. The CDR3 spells CASSIRLAGLIGYNEQFF. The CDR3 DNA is TGTGCCAGTAGTATTCGGCTAGCGGGGTTGATAGGGTACAATGAGCAGTTCTTC. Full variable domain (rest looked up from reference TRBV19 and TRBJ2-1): DGGITQSPKYLFRKEGQNVTLSCEQNLNHDAMYWYRQDPGQGLRLIYYSQIVNDFQKGDIAEGYSVSREKKESFPLTVTSAQKNPTAFYLCASSIRLAGLIGYNEQFFGPGTRLTVL.

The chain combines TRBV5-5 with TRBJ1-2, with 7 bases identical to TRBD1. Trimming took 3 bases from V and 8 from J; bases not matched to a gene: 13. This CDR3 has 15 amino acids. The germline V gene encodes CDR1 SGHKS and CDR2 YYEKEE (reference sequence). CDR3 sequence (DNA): TGTGCCAGCAGCTCCGCCGGGACAGTTGTAAGCGGCTACACCTTC. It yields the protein CASSSAGTVVSGYTF.

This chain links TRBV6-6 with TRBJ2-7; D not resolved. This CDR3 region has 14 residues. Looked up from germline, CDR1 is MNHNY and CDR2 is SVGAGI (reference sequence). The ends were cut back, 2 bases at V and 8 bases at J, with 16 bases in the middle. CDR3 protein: CASSYRLGDMQQYF. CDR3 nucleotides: TGTGCCAGCAGTTACCGGCTGGGCGATATGCAGCAGTACTTC.

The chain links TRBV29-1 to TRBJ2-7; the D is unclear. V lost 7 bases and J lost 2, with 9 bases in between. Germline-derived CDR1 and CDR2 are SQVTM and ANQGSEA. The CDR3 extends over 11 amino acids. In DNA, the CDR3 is TGCAGCGCCGGAACACCCTACGAGCAGTACTTC. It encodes CSAGTPYEQYF.

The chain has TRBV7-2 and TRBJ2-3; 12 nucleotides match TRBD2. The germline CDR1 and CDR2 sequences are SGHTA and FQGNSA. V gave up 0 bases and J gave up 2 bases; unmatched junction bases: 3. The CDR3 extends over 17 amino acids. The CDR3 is CASSLAGLAGTTDTQYF. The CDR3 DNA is TGTGCCAGCAGCTTAGCAGGACTAGCGGGAACCACAGATACGCAGTATTTT.